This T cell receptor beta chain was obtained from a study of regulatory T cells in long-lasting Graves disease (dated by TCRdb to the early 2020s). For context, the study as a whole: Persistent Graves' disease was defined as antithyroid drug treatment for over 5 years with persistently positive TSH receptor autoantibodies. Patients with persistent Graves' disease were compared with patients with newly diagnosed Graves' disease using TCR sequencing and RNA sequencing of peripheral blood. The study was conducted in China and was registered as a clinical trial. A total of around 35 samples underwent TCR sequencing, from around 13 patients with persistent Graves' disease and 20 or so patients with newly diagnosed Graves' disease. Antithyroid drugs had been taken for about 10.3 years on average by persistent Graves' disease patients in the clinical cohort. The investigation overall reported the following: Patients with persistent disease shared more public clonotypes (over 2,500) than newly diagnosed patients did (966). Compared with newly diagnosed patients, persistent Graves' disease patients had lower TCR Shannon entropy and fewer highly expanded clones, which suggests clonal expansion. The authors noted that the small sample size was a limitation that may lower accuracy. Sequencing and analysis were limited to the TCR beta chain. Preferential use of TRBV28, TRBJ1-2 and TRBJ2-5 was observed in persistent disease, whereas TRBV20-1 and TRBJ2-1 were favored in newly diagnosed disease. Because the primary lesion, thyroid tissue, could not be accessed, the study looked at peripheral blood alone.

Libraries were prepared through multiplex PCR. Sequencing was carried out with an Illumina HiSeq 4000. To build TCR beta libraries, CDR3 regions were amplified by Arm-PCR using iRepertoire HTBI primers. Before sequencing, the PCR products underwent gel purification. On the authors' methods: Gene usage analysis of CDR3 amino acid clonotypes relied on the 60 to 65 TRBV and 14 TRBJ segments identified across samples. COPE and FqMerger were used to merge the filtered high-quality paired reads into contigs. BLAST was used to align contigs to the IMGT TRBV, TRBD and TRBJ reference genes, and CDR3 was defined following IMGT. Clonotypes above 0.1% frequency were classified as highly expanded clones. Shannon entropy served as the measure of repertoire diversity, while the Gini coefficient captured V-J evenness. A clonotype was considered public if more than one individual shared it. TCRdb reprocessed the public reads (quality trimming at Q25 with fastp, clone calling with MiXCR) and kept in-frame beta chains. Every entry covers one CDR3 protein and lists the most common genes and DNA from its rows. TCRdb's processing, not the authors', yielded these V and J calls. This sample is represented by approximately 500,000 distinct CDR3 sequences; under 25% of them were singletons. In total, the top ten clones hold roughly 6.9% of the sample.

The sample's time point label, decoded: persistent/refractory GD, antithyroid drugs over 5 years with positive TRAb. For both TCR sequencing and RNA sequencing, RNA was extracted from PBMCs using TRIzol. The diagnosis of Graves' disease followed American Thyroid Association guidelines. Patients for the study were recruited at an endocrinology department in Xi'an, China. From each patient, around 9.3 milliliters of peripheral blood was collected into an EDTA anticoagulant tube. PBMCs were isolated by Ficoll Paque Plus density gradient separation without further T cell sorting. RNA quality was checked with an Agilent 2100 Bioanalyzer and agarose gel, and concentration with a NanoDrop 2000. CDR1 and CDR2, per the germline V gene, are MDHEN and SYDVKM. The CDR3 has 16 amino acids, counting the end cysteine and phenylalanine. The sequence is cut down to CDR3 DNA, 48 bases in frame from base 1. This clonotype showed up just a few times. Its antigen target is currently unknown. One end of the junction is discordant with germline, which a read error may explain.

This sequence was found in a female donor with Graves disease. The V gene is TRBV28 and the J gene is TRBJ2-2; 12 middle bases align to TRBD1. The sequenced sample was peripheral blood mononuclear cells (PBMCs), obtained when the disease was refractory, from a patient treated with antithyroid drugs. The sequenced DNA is TGTGCCAGCAGGACACCCGGGACAGGGGGCCCCGGGAAGCTGTTTTTT. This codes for CASRTPGTGGPGKLFF.